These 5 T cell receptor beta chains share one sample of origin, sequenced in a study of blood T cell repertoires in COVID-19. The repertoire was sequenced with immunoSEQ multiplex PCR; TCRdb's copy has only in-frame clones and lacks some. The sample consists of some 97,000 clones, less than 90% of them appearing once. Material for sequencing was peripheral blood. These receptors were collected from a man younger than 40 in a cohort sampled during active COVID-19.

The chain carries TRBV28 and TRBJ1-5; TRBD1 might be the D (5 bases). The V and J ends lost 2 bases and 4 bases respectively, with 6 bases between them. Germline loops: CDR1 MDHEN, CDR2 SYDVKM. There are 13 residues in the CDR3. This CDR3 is CASSLQGNQPQHF. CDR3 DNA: TGTGCCAGCAGTTTACAGGGTAATCAGCCCCAGCATTTT.

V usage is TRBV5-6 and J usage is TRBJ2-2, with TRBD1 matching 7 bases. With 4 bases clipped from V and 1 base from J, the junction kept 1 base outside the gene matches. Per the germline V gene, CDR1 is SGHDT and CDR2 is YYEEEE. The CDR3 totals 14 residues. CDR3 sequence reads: CASSRDRNTGELFF. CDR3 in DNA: TGTGCCAGCAGCCGGGACAGGAACACCGGGGAGCTGTTTTTT.

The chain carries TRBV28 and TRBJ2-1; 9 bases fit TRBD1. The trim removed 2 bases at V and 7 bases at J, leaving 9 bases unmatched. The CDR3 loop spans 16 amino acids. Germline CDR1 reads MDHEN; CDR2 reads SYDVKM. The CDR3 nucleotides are TGTGCCAGCAGTTTACGGGACAGGGTTACTTCGAATGAGCAGTTCTTC. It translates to CASSLRDRVTSNEQFF.

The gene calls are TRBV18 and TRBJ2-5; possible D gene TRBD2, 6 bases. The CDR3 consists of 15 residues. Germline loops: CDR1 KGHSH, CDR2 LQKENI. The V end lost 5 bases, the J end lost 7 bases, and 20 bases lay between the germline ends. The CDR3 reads CASSTGDGMVGTQYF. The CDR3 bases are TGTGCCAGCTCAACGGGGGACGGAATGGTCGGGACCCAGTACTTC.

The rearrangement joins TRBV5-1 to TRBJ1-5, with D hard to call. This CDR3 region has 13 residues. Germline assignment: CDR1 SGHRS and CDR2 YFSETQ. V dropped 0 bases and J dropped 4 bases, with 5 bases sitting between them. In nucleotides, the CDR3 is TGCGCCAGCAGCTTGGGTCCTAATCAGCCCCAGCATTTT. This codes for CASSLGPNQPQHF.